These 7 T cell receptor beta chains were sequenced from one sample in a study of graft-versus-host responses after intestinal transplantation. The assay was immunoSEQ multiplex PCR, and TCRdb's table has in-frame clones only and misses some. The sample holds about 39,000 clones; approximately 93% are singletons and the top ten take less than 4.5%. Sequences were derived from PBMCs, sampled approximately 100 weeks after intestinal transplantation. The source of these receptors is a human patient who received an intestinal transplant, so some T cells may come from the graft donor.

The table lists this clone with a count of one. CDR3 sequence (DNA): TGTGCCAGCAGCGCAGTCTCCGGGGGTCTAGGCACTGAAGCTTTCTTT. Protein product: CASSAVSGGLGTEAFF. The gene calls are TRBV7-6 and TRBJ1-1; D perhaps matches TRBD1 (5 bases). CDR3 size: 16 residues. The V end lost 5 bases, the J end lost 4 bases, and 20 bases lay between the germline ends. CDR1 and CDR2 from the germline V gene are SGHVS and FNYEAQ. The full variable domain, its missing parts supplied by reference TRBV7-6 and TRBJ1-1, is GAGVSQSPRYKVTKRGQDVALRCDPISGHVSLYWYRQALGQGPEFLTYFNYEAQQDKSGLPNDRFSAERPEGSISTLTIQRTEQRDSAMYRCASSAVSGGLGTEAFFGQGTRLTVV.

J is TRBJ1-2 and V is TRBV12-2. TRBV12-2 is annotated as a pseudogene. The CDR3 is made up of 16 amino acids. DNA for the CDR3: TGTGCAAGTCGCTTAGAGGCCGGTAAGACTAACTATGGCTACACCTTC. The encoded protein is CASRLEAGKTNYGYTF.

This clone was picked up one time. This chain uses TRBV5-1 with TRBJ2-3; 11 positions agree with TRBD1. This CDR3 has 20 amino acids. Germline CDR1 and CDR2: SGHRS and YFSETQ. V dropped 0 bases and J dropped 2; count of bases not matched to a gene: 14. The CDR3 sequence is CASSLAAGTGGLGATDTQYF. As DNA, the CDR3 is TGCGCCAGCAGCTTGGCCGCGGGGACAGGGGGGCTCGGAGCCACAGATACGCAGTATTTT.

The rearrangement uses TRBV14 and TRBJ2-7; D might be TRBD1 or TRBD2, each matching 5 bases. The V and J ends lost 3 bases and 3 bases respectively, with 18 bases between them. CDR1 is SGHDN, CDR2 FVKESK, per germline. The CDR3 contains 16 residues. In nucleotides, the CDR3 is TGTGCCAGCAGCCACTATACCTTCCGGGACGGCTACGAGCAGTACTTC. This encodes CASSHYTFRDGYEQYF. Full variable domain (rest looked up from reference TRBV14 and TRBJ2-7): EAGVTQFPSHSVIEKGQTVTLRCDPISGHDNLYWYRRVMGKEIKFLLHFVKESKQDESGMPNNRFLAERTGGTYSTLKVQPAELEDSGVYFCASSHYTFRDGYEQYFGPGTRLTVT.

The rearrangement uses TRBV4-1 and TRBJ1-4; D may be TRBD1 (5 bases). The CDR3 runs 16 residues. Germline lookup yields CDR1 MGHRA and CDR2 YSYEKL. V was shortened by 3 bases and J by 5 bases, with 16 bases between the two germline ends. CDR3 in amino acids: CASSQGYGTVNEKLFF. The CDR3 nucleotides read TGCGCCAGCAGCCAGGGCTACGGGACGGTGAATGAAAAACTGTTTTTT.

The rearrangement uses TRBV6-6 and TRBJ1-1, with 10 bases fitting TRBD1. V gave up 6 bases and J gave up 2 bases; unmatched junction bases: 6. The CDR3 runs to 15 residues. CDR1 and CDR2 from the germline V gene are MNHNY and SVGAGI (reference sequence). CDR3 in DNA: TGTGCCAGCAGCGCTGGGGACAGGGGAAACACTGAAGCTTTCTTT. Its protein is CASSAGDRGNTEAFF.

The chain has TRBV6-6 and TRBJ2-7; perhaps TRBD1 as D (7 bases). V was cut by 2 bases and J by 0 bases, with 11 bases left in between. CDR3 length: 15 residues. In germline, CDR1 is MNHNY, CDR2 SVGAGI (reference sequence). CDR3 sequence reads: CASSYPGGSSYEQYF. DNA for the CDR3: TGTGCCAGCAGTTACCCAGGGGGGAGCTCCTACGAGCAGTACTTC.